This T cell receptor beta chain was captured in a study of blood T cell repertoires in COVID-19 (TCRdb year 2020). A note on the overall study: Collaborator samples came from the United States, Italy and Spain and covered acute and convalescent phases of COVID-19. Samples came from the ongoing ImmuneRACE study (first 160 participants) plus 1,254 subjects from 6 global collaborators. The repertoires were released in a freely available public database intended as a resource for research on the immune response to SARS-CoV-2. Subjects who had been exposed to COVID-19, were actively infected with it, or had recovered from it provided the deeply sampled blood TCRbeta repertoires that made up the dataset. Where available, HLA class I and class II types were taken from metadata supplied by the sample provider and were not determined by assay-based typing. Nearly every sample came with metadata listing a de-identified subject ID, COVID-19 status, age in years and sex. The material from the prospective study consisted of cDNA or gDNA derived from T cells, B-cell-depleted T cells, or PBMCs. Broader findings and caveats from the paper: Clinical and demographic metadata were provided uncurated, with the amount varying by source and participant.

Each collaborating institution followed its own protocols to collect whole blood in K2EDTA tubes. For TCRbeta analysis, collaborators shipped samples in one of three forms: frozen whole blood, isolated PBMCs, or DNA extracted from either of those sample types. The immunoSEQ Assay, a bias-controlled multiplex PCR, was used to amplify TCRbeta CDR3 regions from genomic DNA. Concerning the study's data processing: The number of nucleated cells in each sample was estimated from the amplification of reference gene primers within the assay. Sequence reads were collapsed and filtered to measure the absolute abundance of every unique TCRbeta CDR3 rearrangement. For each sample, productive Simpson clonality was calculated as the square root of Simpson's diversity index over productive rearrangements. Not all clones reach the TCRdb copy of this immuneACCESS table, which keeps in-frame sequences only. Checked studies attribute under half of the gap to unresolved V genes and leave the rest unexplained. V and J calls and clone size are as listed in that table; D and trimming were resolved from the DNA. This sample is represented by some 700,000 clones; around 90% of them were singletons. The ten largest account for roughly 0.25% of the sample.

To note about this clone: Its antigen is unknown. No clone much larger than this one lies a single base away; base qualities are absent.

The clonotype was recovered from a woman aged 18-30 years with acute or convalescent COVID-19. Sequencing was performed on peripheral blood.

The CDR3 sequence is CASSSGTGGVEAFF. The DNA sequence follows: TGTGCCAGCAGCTCCGGGACAGGGGGAGTCGAGGCTTTCTTT. The chain links TRBV5-6 with TRBJ1-1, with 11 central nucleotides matching TRBD1. Trimming takes 3 bases off V and 11 bases off J; junction bases not matched to a gene: 9. Reading from cysteine to phenylalanine, the CDR3 counts 14 amino acids. The entry retains the CDR3 DNA only, 42 bases that are in frame from base 1. From the germline V gene, CDR1 is SGHDT and CDR2 is YYEEEE.